A selection of T cell receptor beta chains follows, all from one sample in a study of shared clonotypes between healthy human individuals. The data were produced by immunoSEQ multiplex PCR, yet TCRdb's version contains in-frame clones alone and is incomplete. The profile shows approximately 320,000 clones, over 65% of them singletons. The sample taken for sequencing was memory CD4+ T cells sorted from blood. Receptor source: a man younger than 45 in good health. Both conserved end residues are part of each CDR3. The D gene is left open where the match is weak. Clone size is shown for a subset of rows, as once, few, many or a class of expanded clone.

j_call v_call clone_size d_call cdr3_aa cdr3_nt
TRBJ2-1 TRBV7-8 NA TRBD2 CASSFLSGGASSYNEQFF TGTGCCAGCAGCTTCCTGAGCGGGGGGGCGAGCTCCTACAATGAGCAGTTCTTC
TRBJ2-7 TRBV14 NA NA CASSQGRAKQYF TGTGCCAGCAGCCAAGGGCGGGCGAAGCAGTACTTC
TRBJ2-5 TRBV2 NA NA CASSDSGRETQYF TGTGCCAGCAGTGACTCGGGTAGAGAGACCCAGTACTTC
TRBJ2-4 TRBV18 NA TRBD1 CASSPGQGAIDIQYF TGTGCCAGCTCACCAGGTCAGGGGGCGATAGACATTCAGTACTTC
TRBJ2-5 TRBV7-7 NA NA CASSLGAGVETQYF TGTGCTAGCAGCTTAGGGGCAGGAGTGGAGACCCAGTACTTC
TRBJ1-5 TRBV2 NA NA CASSGRTGSNQPQHF TGTGCCAGCAGCGGCCGGACGGGTAGCAATCAGCCCCAGCATTTT
TRBJ1-2 TRBV4-2 NA NA CASSPEGGTDYGYTF TGTGCCAGCAGCCCCGAGGGGGGGACTGACTATGGCTACACCTTC
TRBJ2-1 TRBV2 NA TRBD2 CASMLAGEQFF TGTGCCAGCATGTTAGCGGGAGAGCAGTTCTTC
TRBJ2-7 TRBV10-3 NA TRBD2 CAISGGGRGYEQYF TGTGCCATCAGTGGAGGAGGGAGGGGCTACGAGCAGTACTTC
TRBJ1-4 TRBV29-1 NA NA CSVEDSEGGDEKLFF TGCAGCGTTGAGGACTCTGAGGGAGGAGATGAAAAACTGTTTTTT
TRBJ2-3 TRBV28 NA NA CASSLGGTSDGDTQYF TGTGCCAGCAGTTTAGGGGGGACGTCCGACGGGGATACGCAGTATTTT
TRBJ2-3 TRBV29-1 NA NA CSVERQGGTDTQYF TGCAGCGTTGAGAGGCAGGGTGGGACAGATACGCAGTATTTT
TRBJ2-7 TRBV11-2 NA NA CASSLGTVPGLSYEQYF TGTGCCAGCAGCTTAGGGACTGTACCGGGACTCTCCTACGAGCAGTACTTC
TRBJ2-5 TRBV5-1 NA TRBD2 CASSSSGSETQYF TGCGCCAGCAGCTCTAGCGGGAGTGAGACCCAGTACTTC
TRBJ2-7 TRBV19 few TRBD2 CASSALAGGPYEQYF TGTGCCAGTAGCGCGTTAGCGGGGGGTCCCTACGAGCAGTACTTC
TRBJ1-1 TRBV6-6 NA NA CASSSITGRTEAFF TGTGCCAGCAGTTCCATCACAGGGCGAACTGAAGCTTTCTTT
TRBJ2-3 TRBV27 NA TRBD2 CASSKGLAGAIFTDTQYF TGTGCCAGCAGTAAGGGACTAGCGGGAGCGATCTTCACAGATACGCAGTATTTT
TRBJ1-3 TRBV29-1 NA NA CSARDSGNTIYF TGCAGCGCCAGGGACTCTGGAAACACCATATATTTT
TRBJ2-7 TRBV19 NA NA CASSTRQYYEQYF TGTGCCAGTAGTACGAGACAGTACTACGAGCAGTACTTC
TRBJ2-1 TRBV19 NA NA CASSALGGRSEQFF TGTGCCAGTAGTGCTCTTGGAGGGCGGAGTGAGCAGTTCTTC
TRBJ1-1 TRBV14 NA TRBD1 CASSRDRGNLNTEAFF TGTGCCAGCAGCCGGGACAGGGGAAATTTGAACACTGAAGCTTTCTTT
TRBJ1-2 TRBV6-5 NA NA CASSYLETDYGYTF TGTGCCAGCAGTTACCTGGAGACGGACTATGGCTACACCTTC
TRBJ2-7 TRBV6-4 NA NA CASSDSGPTYEQYF TGTGCCAGCAGTGACTCGGGCCCTACCTACGAGCAGTACTTC
TRBJ2-7 TRBV14 NA NA CASSRSDTYEQYF TGTGCCAGCAGCCGATCAGATACCTACGAGCAGTACTTC
TRBJ2-1 TRBV6-1 few TRBD2 CASGGLAGINEQFF TGTGCCAGCGGAGGACTAGCGGGAATAAATGAGCAGTTCTTC
TRBJ1-4 TRBV28 few TRBD1 CASSPRGLYATNEKLFF TGTGCCAGCAGCCCGAGGGGGCTTTATGCAACTAATGAAAAACTGTTTTTT
TRBJ2-5 TRBV5-6 NA NA CASSTRQVRETQYF TGTGCCAGCAGTACCCGACAGGTGAGAGAGACCCAGTACTTC
TRBJ1-5 TRBV6-1 NA NA CASSVGGNQPQHF TGTGCCAGCAGTGTCGGAGGCAATCAGCCCCAGCATTTT
TRBJ2-1 TRBV2 NA TRBD2 CASTPGLAGGTNEQFF TGTGCCAGCACCCCCGGACTAGCGGGAGGAACCAATGAGCAGTTCTTC
TRBJ2-3 TRBV18 NA NA CASSPNWAPRGTDTQYF TGTGCCAGCTCACCCAATTGGGCGCCCAGGGGCACAGATACGCAGTATTTT
TRBJ1-2 TRBV7-2 NA TRBD1 CASSGVGGVVYGYTF TGTGCCAGCAGCGGGGTAGGGGGCGTCGTCTACGGCTACACCTTC
TRBJ2-1 TRBV6-1 NA TRBD2 CASSGLAGRDNEQFF TGTGCCAGCAGCGGGCTAGCGGGCCGTGACAATGAGCAGTTCTTC
TRBJ2-3 TRBV10-1 NA TRBD2 CASSGPALAGETDTQYF TGCGCCAGCAGTGGTCCTGCACTTGCGGGAGAAACAGATACGCAGTATTTT
TRBJ2-1 TRBV7-8 NA TRBD2 CASSWVGTSGYNEQFF TGTGCCAGCAGCTGGGTCGGGACTAGCGGATACAATGAGCAGTTCTTC
TRBJ2-1 TRBV7-9 few TRBD2 CASSSLAGDYEQFF TGTGCCAGCAGCTCACTAGCGGGAGATTATGAGCAGTTCTTC
TRBJ2-1 TRBV25-1 NA NA CASSGLHNEQFF TGTGCCAGCAGTGGACTCCACAATGAGCAGTTCTTC
TRBJ1-5 TRBV28 few NA CASSLKLLGQRKPNQPQHF TGTGCCAGCAGTTTAAAGCTGTTAGGACAAAGAAAGCCCAATCAGCCCCAGCATTTT
TRBJ2-1 TRBV7-9 NA TRBD2 CASSGRREVRNEQFF TGTGCCAGCAGTGGACGGCGGGAGGTTCGGAATGAGCAGTTCTTC
TRBJ1-1 TRBV2 NA NA CASHDTANTEAFF TGTGCCAGCCATGACACGGCGAACACTGAAGCTTTCTTT
TRBJ1-1 TRBV19 NA NA CASSIGAGGYTEAFF TGTGCCAGTAGTATTGGGGCCGGCGGCTACACTGAAGCTTTCTTT
TRBJ2-1 TRBV7-2 NA NA CATAGQGGGLNEQFF TGTGCCACCGCGGGACAAGGGGGCGGACTTAATGAGCAGTTCTTC
TRBJ2-7 TRBV7-2 NA TRBD2 CASSFFGGLAGYYEQYF TGTGCCAGCAGCTTTTTCGGAGGTCTAGCGGGGTACTACGAGCAGTACTTC
TRBJ2-3 TRBV6-4 NA TRBD1 CASSATGGGADTQYF TGTGCCAGCAGTGCTACAGGGGGCGGCGCAGATACGCAGTATTTT
TRBJ1-5 TRBV2 NA TRBD1 CASNTGQGAGQPQHF TGTGCCAGCAATACCGGACAGGGGGCTGGGCAGCCCCAGCATTTT
TRBJ1-4 TRBV2 NA NA CASSAFDNEKLFF TGTGCCAGCAGTGCCTTCGATAATGAAAAACTGTTTTTT
TRBJ2-7 TRBV2 NA TRBD1 CASDTGGPGYEQYF TGTGCCAGCGACACAGGGGGCCCTGGCTACGAGCAGTACTTC
TRBJ1-5 TRBV30 once NA CAWSVLDIRQPQHF TGTGCCTGGAGTGTATTGGACATCCGGCAGCCCCAGCATTTT
TRBJ2-5 TRBV27 NA TRBD1 CASSTRQGYQETQYF TGTGCCAGCAGTACCCGACAGGGGTACCAAGAGACCCAGTACTTC
TRBJ2-7 TRBV6-5 NA NA CASRAPGVGHEQYF TGTGCCAGCCGTGCTCCAGGGGTCGGTCACGAGCAGTACTTC